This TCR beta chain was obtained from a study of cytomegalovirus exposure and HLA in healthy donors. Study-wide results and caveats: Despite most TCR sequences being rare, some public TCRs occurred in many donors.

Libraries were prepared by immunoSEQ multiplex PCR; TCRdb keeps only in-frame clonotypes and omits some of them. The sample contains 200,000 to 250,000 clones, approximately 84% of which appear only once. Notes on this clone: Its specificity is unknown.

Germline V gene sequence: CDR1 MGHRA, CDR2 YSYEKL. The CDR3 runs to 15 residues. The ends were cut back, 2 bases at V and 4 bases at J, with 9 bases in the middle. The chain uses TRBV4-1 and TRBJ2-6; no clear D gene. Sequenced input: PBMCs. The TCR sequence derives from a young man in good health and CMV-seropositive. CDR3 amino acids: CASSQPDGGANVLTF. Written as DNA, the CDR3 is TGCGCCAGCAGCCAACCCGATGGAGGGGCCAACGTCCTGACTTTC.